One sample yielded the 32 T cell receptor beta chains listed below, sequenced in a study of Ad26.COV2.S vaccination and SARS-CoV-2 variants. Sequencing was performed with immunoSEQ multiplex PCR; in TCRdb, only in-frame clones are kept and a portion is missing. Found here are roughly 380,000 clones, roughly 84% of them singletons; the top ten hold 3.4%. Treatment in this sample: roughly 19 received Ad26.COV2.S at low or high dose, single or two shots; five or six received placebo; per-sample allocation not given. Repertoires come from day 63 after the first vaccine or placebo injection. Source: peripheral blood, taken in a trial of Ad26.COV2.S vaccine versus placebo. The receptors come from a person aged 18-60 years who received the Ad26.COV2.S COVID-19 vaccine or a placebo.

V is TRBV6-2 or TRBV6-3 and J is TRBJ2-1; 10 bases match TRBD2. Trimming cost V 3 bases and J 9 bases; bases outside gene matches: 14. Germline CDR1 and CDR2: MNHEY and SVGEGT. This CDR3 contains 17 residues. This chain's CDR3 is CASSYISGGAGMVEQFF. CDR3 sequence (DNA): TGTGCCAGCAGTTATATAAGCGGGGGGGCCGGTATGGTTGAGCAGTTCTTC.

The chain combines TRBV19 with TRBJ2-3; possibly TRBD2 for D (6 bases). The CDR3 runs to 16 residues. Deletions cut 7 bases from V and 0 bases from J, with 17 bases between. Germline CDR1 reads LNHDA; CDR2 reads SQIVND (reference sequence). The CDR3 sequence is CASTSQTGTSTDTQYF. CDR3 DNA sequence: TGTGCCAGTACCTCTCAGACGGGGACTAGCACAGATACGCAGTATTTT.

The rearrangement links TRBV21-1 to TRBJ2-7; the table's D call TRBD1 went unverified against the DNA. TRBV21-1 is tagged as a pseudogene. This CDR3 comprises 13 residues. CDR3 sequence reads: CASRTRNSYEQYF. The CDR3 nucleotides read TGTGCCAGCAGGACAAGGAACTCCTACGAGCAGTACTTC.

This clone was recorded once. The V gene is TRBV4-3, the J gene TRBJ1-2, with unresolved D. Germline V CDR1 and CDR2: LGHNA, YSLEER. The CDR3 spans 16 residues. V lost 0 bases and J lost 4, with 15 bases in between. The CDR3, as DNA: TGCGCCAGCAGCCAAGATGCCCGGGGAGCGGGCTATGGCTACACCTTC. Amino acid sequence: CASSQDARGAGYGYTF.

J is TRBJ1-1 and V is TRBV12-3 or TRBV12-4; D remains unclear. V was trimmed by 6 bases and J by 4 bases, leaving 9 bases between them. The CDR3 length is 12 residues. The CDR3 DNA reads as TGTGCCAGCAGAACGGCCGGCACTGAAGCTTTCTTT. It translates to CASRTAGTEAFF.

The rearrangement joins TRBV29-1 to TRBJ1-2; D may be TRBD1 (5 bases). Germline V lookup: CDR1 SQVTM, CDR2 ANQGSEA. This CDR3 region has 12 residues. V lost 6 bases and J lost 7, with 15 bases in between. The CDR3 sequence is CSVLVRGGGYTF. The CDR3 DNA is TGCAGCGTACTCGTCCGGGGGGGTGGCTACACCTTC.

This clone was counted once. This chain uses TRBV14 with TRBJ2-7; D perhaps matches TRBD2 (5 bases). The CDR3 is 13 residues long. With 4 bases removed from V and 3 bases from J, the gap between germline ends came to 10 bases. The V gene's germline CDR1 is SGHDN and CDR2 FVKESK. CDR3 nucleotide sequence: TGTGCCAGCAGCCCGACTATCTACTACGAGCAGTACTTC. Residues: CASSPTIYYEQYF.

The V call is TRBV5-1, the J call TRBJ2-3, with 8 bases matching TRBD1. The CDR3 is made up of 18 amino acids. CDR1 is SGHRS and CDR2 is YFSETQ in the germline V gene. V gave up 3 bases and J gave up 9 bases; unmatched junction bases: 21. The CDR3 loop is CASSSPQGARTFRGTQYF. Here the CDR3 DNA reads TGCGCCAGCAGCTCCCCGCAGGGGGCTAGGACCTTCAGAGGGACGCAGTATTTT.

This rearrangement joins TRBV6-6 to TRBJ2-3; 9 bases match TRBD2. Trimming took 5 bases from V and 4 from J; bases not matched to a gene: 13. The CDR3 runs 17 residues. Germline CDR1 MNHNY, CDR2 SVGAGI (reference sequence). The CDR3 is CASSPLRLAGTPDTQYF. The CDR3 nucleotides read TGTGCCAGCAGTCCCCTTAGGCTAGCGGGGACCCCAGATACGCAGTATTTT.

The rearrangement uses TRBV5-5 and TRBJ1-2; D is uncertain. This CDR3 spans 15 amino acids. Per germline, CDR1 SGHKS and CDR2 YYEKEE (reference sequence). Trimming stripped 6 bases from V and 0 bases from J, with 15 bases between. The CDR3 DNA reads as TGTGCCAGCATCCCGACGTCTCTACCTAACTATGGCTACACCTTC. As protein: CASIPTSLPNYGYTF.

This clone was seen just once. The chain combines TRBV25-1 with TRBJ1-1; TRBD1 matches at 11 bases. Unmatched junction bases numbered 3, after V lost 2 bases and J lost 4 bases. In germline, CDR1 is MGHDK, CDR2 SYGVNS. This CDR3 spans 15 amino acids. CDR3 residues: CASSEVGTGGTEAFF. The CDR3 DNA is TGTGCCAGCAGTGAAGTGGGGACAGGGGGCACTGAAGCTTTCTTT.

The V gene is TRBV6-6, the J gene TRBJ1-1; D gene ambiguous. V lost 5 bases, J lost 0 bases, and 7 bases lay in between. Per the germline V gene, CDR1 is MNHNY and CDR2 is SVGAGI (reference sequence). The CDR3 loop spans 13 amino acids. In nucleotides, the CDR3 is TGTGCCAGCAGTGTCGTTATGAACACTGAAGCTTTCTTT. Its protein product is CASSVVMNTEAFF.

The chain combines TRBV30 with TRBJ1-5, with D uncertain. This CDR3 contains 12 residues. Deletions cut 0 bases from V and 7 bases from J, with 7 bases between. Per germline, CDR1 GTSNPN and CDR2 SVGIG (reference sequence). CDR3 bases: TGTGCCTGGAGTGTACGAGGGCAGCCCCAGCATTTT. Translated, it gives CAWSVRGQPQHF. Full variable domain (outside the CDR3, taken from reference TRBV30 and TRBJ1-5): SQTIHQWPATLVQPVGSPLSLECTVEGTSNPNLYWYRQAAGRGLQLLFYSVGIGQISSEVPQNLSASRPQDRQFILSSKKLLLSDSGFYLCAWSVRGQPQHFGDGTRLSIL.

The rearrangement uses TRBV13 and TRBJ1-4; possible D gene TRBD1, 5 bases. V was pared by 3 bases and J by 6 bases, with 14 bases between. CDR3 size: 15 residues. Germline V gene sequence: CDR1 PRHDT, CDR2 FYEKMQ (reference sequence). CDR3 in DNA: TGTGCCAGCAGCTTTAGACGGGGGATTCATGAAAAACTGTTTTTT. It encodes CASSFRRGIHEKLFF. The full variable domain, rest sourced from reference TRBV13 and TRBJ1-4, is AAGVIQSPRHLIKEKRETATLKCYPIPRHDTVYWYQQGPGQDPQFLISFYEKMQSDKGSIPDRFSAQQFSDYHSELNMSSLELGDSALYFCASSFRRGIHEKLFFGSGTQLSVL.

V usage is TRBV2 and J usage is TRBJ1-1; maybe TRBD1 (6 bases). CDR3 length: 12 residues. Trimming left V 10 bases short and J 6 bases short, with 15 bases between. CDR1 SNHLY and CDR2 FYNNEI come from the germline V gene. The CDR3 here is CAKTDSQSEAFF. CDR3 DNA sequence: TGTGCCAAGACGGACAGTCAATCTGAAGCTTTCTTT.

V gene TRBV5-5 combines with J gene TRBJ2-3; D may be TRBD1 (6 bases). The CDR3 loop spans 14 amino acids. V lost 4 bases and J lost 4, with 13 bases in between. CDR1 and CDR2 (germline): SGHKS, YYEKEE (reference sequence). CDR3 sequence: CASSPRGQSDTQYF. In DNA, the CDR3 is TGTGCCAGCAGCCCGCGAGGACAGTCAGATACGCAGTATTTT.

The CDR3 here is CASSTQLAGARTGELFF. In DNA form, the CDR3 reads TGTGCCAGTAGTACACAACTAGCGGGGGCCCGCACCGGGGAGCTGTTTTTT. The chain is built from TRBV19 and TRBJ2-2; 11 bases match TRBD2. With 4 bases clipped from V and 4 bases from J, the junction kept 8 bases outside the gene matches. The CDR3 is 17 amino acids. The V gene's germline CDR1 is LNHDA and CDR2 SQIVND (reference sequence).

The chain has TRBV11-3 and TRBJ2-1, with TRBD1 matching 7 bases. V was pared by 3 bases and J by 10 bases, with 6 bases of the junction left unmatched. This CDR3 spans 13 amino acids. Germline-derived CDR1 and CDR2 are SGHNT and YENEEA. CDR3 sequence (DNA): TGTGCCAGCAGCTTGGGACCGGACAGGGAGCAGTTCTTC. Protein product: CASSLGPDREQFF. The full variable domain, its missing parts supplied by reference TRBV11-3 and TRBJ2-1, is EAGVVQSPRYKIIEKKQPVAFWCNPISGHNTLYWYLQNLGQGPELLIRYENEEAVDDSQLPKDRFSAERLKGVDSTLKIQPAELGDSAVYLCASSLGPDREQFFGPGTRLTVL.

This clone occurred once. The CDR3 spells CASSEGQGYNEQYF. The CDR3 DNA reads TGTGCCAGCAGTGAAGGACAGGGCTACAACGAGCAGTACTTC. V is TRBV6-1 and J is TRBJ2-7; 7 nucleotides align to TRBD1. Germline lookup yields CDR1 MNHNS and CDR2 SASEGT. CDR3 length equals 14 residues. With 1 base clipped from V and 5 bases from J, the junction kept 5 bases outside the gene matches.

DNA of the CDR3: TGTGCCAGTAGTATAGGACCGGGACCGTCCTATGGCTACACCTTC. Its translation is CASSIGPGPSYGYTF. The chain joins TRBV19 to TRBJ1-2, with a tentative D call TRBD1 (5 bases). V gave up 1 base and J gave up 4 bases, with 13 bases separating them. The CDR3 runs 15 residues. CDR1 and CDR2 (germline): LNHDA, SQIVND (reference sequence). The full variable domain, its missing parts supplied by reference TRBV19 and TRBJ1-2, is DGGITQSPKYLFRKEGQNVTLSCEQNLNHDAMYWYRQDPGQGLRLIYYSQIVNDFQKGDIAEGYSVSREKKESFPLTVTSAQKNPTAFYLCASSIGPGPSYGYTFGSGTRLTVV.

The chain uses TRBV7-2 and TRBJ2-7, with unresolved D. The V gene lost 5 bases and the J gene lost 0 bases, with 8 bases spanning the gap. The CDR3 covers 13 residues. Looked up from germline, CDR1 is SGHTA and CDR2 is FQGNSA. The CDR3 DNA sequence: TGTGCCAGCAGCCCACCGACCTCCTACGAGCAGTACTTC. Amino acid sequence: CASSPPTSYEQYF. The full variable domain, in which reference TRBV7-2 and TRBJ2-7 provide the parts outside the CDR3, is GAGVSQSPSNKVTEKGKDVELRCDPISGHTALYWYRQSLGQGLEFLIYFQGNSAPDKSGLPSDRFSAERTGGSVSTLTIQRTQQEDSAVYLCASSPPTSYEQYFGPGTRLTVT.

The J gene is TRBJ1-1, the V gene TRBV4-2; D possibly corresponds to TRBD1 (5 bases). Germline CDR1 reads LGHNA; CDR2 reads YNFKEQ. CDR3 length: 14 amino acids. Trimming took off 3 bases at V and 6 bases at J, with 14 bases between the two ends. The CDR3 loop is CASSHQGVGAEAFF. As DNA, the CDR3 is TGTGCCAGCAGCCACCAAGGGGTCGGGGCTGAAGCTTTCTTT.

V usage is TRBV9 and J usage is TRBJ2-7; 11 bases match TRBD2. The CDR3 extends over 17 amino acids. In germline, CDR1 is SGDLS, CDR2 YYNGEE. Losses at the gene ends were 2 bases for V and 0 bases for J; bases not matched to a gene: 7. The CDR3 protein is CASSVTSGGTFSYEQYF. CDR3 bases: TGTGCCAGCAGCGTTACTAGCGGGGGTACCTTCTCCTACGAGCAGTACTTC.

The DNA for the CDR3 is TGTGCCAGCAGCTACCCCGGGGGGTTCGAGCAGTACTTC. Encoded protein: CASSYPGGFEQYF. The V call is TRBV6-6, the J call TRBJ2-7, with 7 bases lining up with TRBD2. The germline CDR1 and CDR2 sequences are MNHNY and SVGAGI (reference sequence). The junction had 8 bases not matched to a gene; V was cut back by 6 bases and J by 6 bases. The CDR3 totals 13 residues.

V and J are TRBV9 and TRBJ1-1, with TRBD1 identical over 7 bases. Germline trimming cut 7 bases from V and 3 bases from J; bases unmatched to any gene: 6. CDR1 and CDR2 (germline): SGDLS, YYNGEE. The CDR3 contains 13 residues. In nucleotides, the CDR3 is TGTGCCAGCGGAGGGACAGCCTACACTGAAGCTTTCTTT. Translation gives CASGGTAYTEAFF.

The V call is TRBV27, the J call TRBJ2-3; D unresolved. Germline CDR1 is MNHEY and CDR2 is SMNVEV (reference sequence). The CDR3 is 15 amino acids. Trimming removed 3 bases from V and 2 bases from J, with 12 bases in between. The CDR3 reads CASSLENSLTDTQYF. CDR3 nucleotide sequence: TGTGCCAGCAGTTTGGAGAACAGCCTCACAGATACGCAGTATTTT.

In its sample, this clone was seen once. V and J are TRBV12-3 or TRBV12-4 and TRBJ2-1; 8 positions match TRBD1. V dropped 5 bases and J dropped 8; count of bases not matched to a gene: 2. The CDR3 is made up of 12 amino acids. As DNA, the CDR3 is TGTGCCAGCAGTCCAGGGGGCGATGAGCAGTTCTTC. This sequence encodes CASSPGGDEQFF.

The V call is TRBV7-2, the J call TRBJ2-4; D possibly matches TRBD1 or TRBD2 (6 bases each). The germline V and J ends were trimmed by 0 bases and 2 bases, with 11 bases remaining between them. This CDR3 has 16 residues. Germline CDR1 reads SGHTA; CDR2 reads FQGNSA. CDR3 in DNA: TGTGCCAGCAGCTTAGCGGGGGGCGCCTCCAAAAACATTCAGTACTTC. This gives the protein CASSLAGGASKNIQYF.

This chain joins TRBV7-6 and TRBJ2-1; TRBD1 matches 11 bases. CDR1 and CDR2 from the germline V gene are SGHVS and FNYEAQ. This CDR3 has 15 residues. J lost 3 bases, V lost 5 bases, and 3 bases had no gene match. The CDR3 reads CASSIGTGGYNEQFF. The CDR3 coding sequence is TGTGCCAGCAGCATTGGGACAGGGGGCTACAATGAGCAGTTCTTC.

Only one count was recorded for this clone. The rearrangement joins TRBV2 to TRBJ1-2; D is ambiguous. CDR1 is SNHLY and CDR2 is FYNNEI in the germline V gene. This CDR3 has 11 residues. Trimming removed 7 bases at V and 5 bases at J, with 8 bases between. CDR3 sequence (DNA): TGTGCCAGCACCCCACGTTATGGCTACACCTTC. The encoded protein is CASTPRYGYTF.

The chain carries TRBV12-3 or TRBV12-4 and TRBJ2-2; the match to TRBD1 covers 9 bases. CDR3 size: 13 residues. Trimming took 11 bases from V and 10 from J; bases not matched to a gene: 11. The chain's CDR3 is CALGTGTGLELFF. CDR3 coding DNA: TGTGCCCTTGGGACAGGGACTGGTTTGGAGCTGTTTTTT.

The chain couples TRBV7-2 to TRBJ2-3; TRBD2 matches at 8 bases. Germline CDR1 reads SGHTA; CDR2 reads FQGNSA. The J segment lost 11 bases and the V segment lost 2 bases, leaving 15 bases of the junction unmatched. The CDR3 length is 16 residues. CDR3 DNA sequence: TGTGCCAGCAGCTTAAATAAGGCGGGAGGACGAGGGGGGCAGTATTTT. Amino acid sequence: CASSLNKAGGRGGQYF. Variable domain in full (rest from reference TRBV7-2 and TRBJ2-3): GAGVSQSPSNKVTEKGKDVELRCDPISGHTALYWYRQSLGQGLEFLIYFQGNSAPDKSGLPSDRFSAERTGGSVSTLTIQRTQQEDSAVYLCASSLNKAGGRGGQYFGPGTRLTVL.